The clone carrying this TCR beta chain was found a few times. This CDR3 is 15 amino acids long. V lost 5 bases and J 3 bases, leaving 17 bases between the germline ends. Germline V gives CDR1 MDHEN, CDR2 SYDVKM. The genomic DNA of each subset was split evenly across several immunoSEQ plates. TCRdb's table, derived via immunoSEQ multiplex PCR, lists solely in-frame clones and lacks some. The data contain around 1 million clones, about three quarters of them singletons. This sample stems from a study of shared clonotypes between healthy human individuals. The sample comprised memory CD4+ T cells sorted from blood. Subset reported: CD45RA-negative fraction. The chain uses TRBV28 and TRBJ2-7, with D perhaps given as TRBD1 or TRBD2 (6 bases each). This TCR derives from a man younger than 35 in good health. CDR3 DNA: TGTGCCAGCAGTCTCGGACAGCCAGCGGGCTACGAGCAGTACTTC. This gives the protein CASSLGQPAGYEQYF.